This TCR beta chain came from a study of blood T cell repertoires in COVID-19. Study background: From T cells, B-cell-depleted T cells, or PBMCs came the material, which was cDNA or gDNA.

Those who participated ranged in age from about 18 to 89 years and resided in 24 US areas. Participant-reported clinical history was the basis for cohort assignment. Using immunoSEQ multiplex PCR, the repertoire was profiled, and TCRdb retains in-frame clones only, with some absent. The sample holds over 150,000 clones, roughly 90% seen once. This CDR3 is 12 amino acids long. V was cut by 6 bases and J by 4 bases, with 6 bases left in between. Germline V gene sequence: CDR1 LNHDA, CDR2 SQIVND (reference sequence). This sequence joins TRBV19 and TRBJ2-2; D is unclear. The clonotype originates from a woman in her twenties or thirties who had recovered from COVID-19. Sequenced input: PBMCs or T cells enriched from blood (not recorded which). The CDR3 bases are TGTGCCAGTAGAATGGCCACCGGGGAGCTGTTTTTT. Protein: CASRMATGELFF.